This note documents a single T cell receptor beta chain sequence. Its specificity is unknown. PCR involved 60 Vbeta and 13 Jbeta primers. Clones were read by immunoSEQ multiplex PCR, and TCRdb kept only the in-frame ones, dropping some. The profile shows tens of thousands of clones, 76% of them singletons. This entry belongs to a study of cytomegalovirus exposure and HLA in healthy donors. Study-wide background: An early release of data contained about 85 million unique TCRs, which came from HLA-typed donors. Falling in the Caucasian-associated ancestry cluster were about four fifths of some 400 genotyped donors.

Points from the study as a whole: The majority of CMV-associated TCR beta chains were reported as apparently HLA-restricted in a later analysis. Across donors, most TCRs were seen rarely, yet some public ones were widespread.

The V end lost 4 bases, the J end lost 0 bases, and 13 bases lay between the germline ends. The V gene's germline CDR1 is SGHTA and CDR2 FQGNSA. The CDR3 contains 15 residues. The clonotype comes from a male donor in good health and CMV-seronegative. This rearrangement joins TRBV7-2 to TRBJ2-7; possibly TRBD1 for D (6 bases). The sample comprised PBMCs. CDR3: CASSSTGSSSYEQYF. The CDR3 DNA follows: TGTGCCAGCAGCTCTACAGGGTCGAGCTCCTACGAGCAGTACTTC.